This is a list of T cell receptor beta chains from one sample in a study of blood T cells in healthy people across ages. From the 5' RACE reads, TCRdb called clonotypes with MiXCR, one entry per CDR3 protein. The sample carries around 1,700,000 distinct CDR3 sequences, 25% to 30% recorded once. Sequencing used blood. The source of these receptors is a woman in her twenties or thirties in good health. The CDR3 runs from the conserved cysteine through the conserved F or W. Each record gives: clone size, D gene, V gene, J gene, CDR3 DNA, CDR3 protein. A D gene is named only where the DNA matches it firmly. Not all rows give a size; the values are once, few, many and, for expanded clones, a class.

abundance: .; d_gene: .; v_gene: TRBV4-3; j_gene: TRBJ2-2; CDR3nt: TGCGCCAGCAGGGTAACCCGGGGGAGGACCGGGGAGCTGTTTTTT; CDR3aa: CASRVTRGRTGELFF
abundance: few; d_gene: .; v_gene: TRBV27; j_gene: TRBJ1-4; CDR3nt: TGTGCCAGCAGTCCGGAAATCCCGAAAAGAAAACTGTTTTTT; CDR3aa: CASSPEIPKRKLFF
abundance: few; d_gene: TRBD2; v_gene: TRBV6-6; j_gene: TRBJ2-7; CDR3nt: TGTGCCAGCAGGCTACGAGCGGGAGGGCGCTCCTACGAGCAGTACTTC; CDR3aa: CASRLRAGGRSYEQYF
abundance: .; d_gene: TRBD1; v_gene: TRBV9; j_gene: TRBJ2-2; CDR3nt: TGTGCCAGCAGCTCGGATTACAGAACAGGGGGCTCTAACACCGGGGAGCGGTTTTTT; CDR3aa: CASSSDYRTGGSNTGERFF
abundance: few; d_gene: .; v_gene: TRBV10-2; j_gene: TRBJ2-7; CDR3nt: TGCGCCAGCCGGGATCCATACAATGAGCAGTACTTC; CDR3aa: CASRDPYNEQYF
abundance: .; d_gene: .; v_gene: TRBV20-1; j_gene: TRBJ1-1; CDR3nt: TGCAGTGCTAGTACGGGGGATACTGAAGCTTTCTTT; CDR3aa: CSASTGDTEAFF
abundance: few; d_gene: TRBD2; v_gene: TRBV2; j_gene: TRBJ2-2; CDR3nt: TGTGCCAGCAGGAGGGAGACTAGCGGGAGTGCGGGGGAGCTGTTTTTT; CDR3aa: CASRRETSGSAGELFF
abundance: .; d_gene: .; v_gene: TRBV12-3/TRBV12-4; j_gene: TRBJ1-5; CDR3nt: TGTGCCAGCAGTACCGGGACGGCTCTGGGGCCCCAGCATTTT; CDR3aa: CASSTGTALGPQHF
abundance: many; d_gene: TRBD2; v_gene: TRBV12-3/TRBV12-4; j_gene: TRBJ2-3; CDR3nt: TGTGCCAGCACCAGGACTAGCGGGAGAGCAGATACGCAGTATTTT; CDR3aa: CASTRTSGRADTQYF
abundance: few; d_gene: .; v_gene: TRBV28; j_gene: TRBJ2-3; CDR3nt: TGTGCCAGCAAGGTCCGCCTCCAACTCAATACGCAGTATTTT; CDR3aa: CASKVRLQLNTQYF
abundance: many; d_gene: TRBD2; v_gene: TRBV2; j_gene: TRBJ2-7; CDR3nt: TGTGCCAGCAGTGAGGCTAGCGGGACCTACGAGCAGTACTTC; CDR3aa: CASSEASGTYEQYF
abundance: many; d_gene: TRBD1; v_gene: TRBV12-3/TRBV12-4; j_gene: TRBJ2-7; CDR3nt: TGTGCCAGCAGAATGAGACAGGGCCCCTACGAGCAGTACTTC; CDR3aa: CASRMRQGPYEQYF
abundance: many; d_gene: TRBD1; v_gene: TRBV4-1; j_gene: TRBJ2-7; CDR3nt: TGTGCCAGCAGCCAGGGACAGGGGGGAACCTACGAGCAGTACTTC; CDR3aa: CASSQGQGGTYEQYF
abundance: many; d_gene: .; v_gene: TRBV5-4; j_gene: TRBJ2-5; CDR3nt: TGTGCCAGCGGAAAAGCAGGGATGGAAGAGACCCAGTACTTC; CDR3aa: CASGKAGMEETQYF
abundance: few; d_gene: TRBD2; v_gene: TRBV6-2/TRBV6-3; j_gene: TRBJ2-5; CDR3nt: TGTGCCAGCAGCAGTAGCGGGAGCATCCAGTACTTC; CDR3aa: CASSSSGSIQYF
abundance: many; d_gene: .; v_gene: TRBV27; j_gene: TRBJ2-6; CDR3nt: TGTGCCAGCAGTTCGGGGGTTAGCTCTGGGGCCAACGTCCTGACTTTC; CDR3aa: CASSSGVSSGANVLTF
abundance: .; d_gene: .; v_gene: TRBV15; j_gene: TRBJ1-2; CDR3nt: TGTGTCACCAGCAGTCCCGACAGGCTCCTCTATGGCTACACCTTC; CDR3aa: CVTSSPDRLLYGYTF
abundance: .; d_gene: TRBD2; v_gene: TRBV3-1; j_gene: TRBJ2-1; CDR3nt: TGTGCCAGCAGCCCGACTAGCGGGAGGGGGAGGGGCTCCTACAATGAGCAGTTCTTC; CDR3aa: CASSPTSGRGRGSYNEQFF
abundance: .; d_gene: .; v_gene: TRBV29-1; j_gene: TRBJ1-4; CDR3nt: TGCAGCGCAGGAGGGGCTTTAACTAATGAAAAACTGTTTTTT; CDR3aa: CSAGGALTNEKLFF
abundance: few; d_gene: .; v_gene: TRBV7-2; j_gene: TRBJ1-6; CDR3nt: TGTGCCAGCAGCTTAGCCGGCGGGGTCCTCTCCTATAATTCACCCCTCCACTTT; CDR3aa: CASSLAGGVLSYNSPLHF
abundance: .; d_gene: TRBD1; v_gene: TRBV25-1; j_gene: TRBJ2-3; CDR3nt: TGTGCCAGCAGTGCGTCCCCCAGGACAGGGAGGAGAGATACGCAGTATTTT; CDR3aa: CASSASPRTGRRDTQYF
abundance: .; d_gene: .; v_gene: TRBV20-1; j_gene: TRBJ2-7; CDR3nt: TGCAGTGCTGGAGATCTTCGAACAGCCCTATGGTCCGAGCAGTACTTC; CDR3aa: CSAGDLRTALWSEQYF
abundance: .; d_gene: .; v_gene: TRBV5-6; j_gene: TRBJ2-6; CDR3nt: TGTGCCAGCAGTCAGGGGTTGACTGGGGCCAACGTCCTGACTTTC; CDR3aa: CASSQGLTGANVLTF
abundance: .; d_gene: .; v_gene: TRBV7-2; j_gene: TRBJ2-7; CDR3nt: TGTGCCGGCGGGGTAGGAGGGGGCCACGAGCAGTACTTC; CDR3aa: CAGGVGGGHEQYF
abundance: .; d_gene: .; v_gene: TRBV3-1; j_gene: TRBJ1-2; CDR3nt: TGTGCCAGCAACCAAGATTATAGACCTAACTATGGCTACACCTTC; CDR3aa: CASNQDYRPNYGYTF
abundance: once; d_gene: TRBD2; v_gene: TRBV6-6; j_gene: TRBJ2-7; CDR3nt: TGTGCCAGCAGTCCCCATAGCGGGGGGGCGTCCTACGAGCAGTACTTC; CDR3aa: CASSPHSGGASYEQYF
abundance: many; d_gene: .; v_gene: TRBV6-5; j_gene: TRBJ1-4; CDR3nt: TGTGCCAGCGCTGTTGGGGAAAAACTGTTTTTT; CDR3aa: CASAVGEKLFF
abundance: .; d_gene: .; v_gene: TRBV9; j_gene: TRBJ2-3; CDR3nt: TGTGCCAGCAGCGTAGGCCCAAAGCGGATCACAGATACGCAGTATTTT; CDR3aa: CASSVGPKRITDTQYF
abundance: many; d_gene: .; v_gene: TRBV29-1; j_gene: TRBJ1-1; CDR3nt: TGCAGCGTTGAAGCCCGACAGGCGCGGAACACTGAAGCTTTCTTT; CDR3aa: CSVEARQARNTEAFF
abundance: .; d_gene: TRBD2; v_gene: TRBV20-1; j_gene: TRBJ2-1; CDR3nt: TGCAGTGCTAGGTGGACTAGCGGGAGTAATGAGCAGTTCTTC; CDR3aa: CSARWTSGSNEQFF